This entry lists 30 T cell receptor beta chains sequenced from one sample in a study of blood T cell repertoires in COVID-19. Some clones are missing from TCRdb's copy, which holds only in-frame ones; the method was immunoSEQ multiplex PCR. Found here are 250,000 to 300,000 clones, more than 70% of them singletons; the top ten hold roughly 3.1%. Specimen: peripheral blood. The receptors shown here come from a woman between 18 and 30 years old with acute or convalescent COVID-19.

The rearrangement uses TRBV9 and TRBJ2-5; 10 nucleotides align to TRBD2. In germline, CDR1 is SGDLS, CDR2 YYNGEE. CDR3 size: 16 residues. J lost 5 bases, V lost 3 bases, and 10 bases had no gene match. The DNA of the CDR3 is TGTGCCAGCAGCGCCATGCCACTAGCGGGAACTGAGACCCAGTACTTC. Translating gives CASSAMPLAGTETQYF.

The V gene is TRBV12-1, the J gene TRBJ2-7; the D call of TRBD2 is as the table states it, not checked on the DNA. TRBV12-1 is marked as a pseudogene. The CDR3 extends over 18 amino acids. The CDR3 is CASSQDSDIEIRGYEQYF. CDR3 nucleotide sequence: TGTGCCAGCAGCCAAGACTCGGATATAGAGATACGGGGTTACGAGCAGTACTTC.

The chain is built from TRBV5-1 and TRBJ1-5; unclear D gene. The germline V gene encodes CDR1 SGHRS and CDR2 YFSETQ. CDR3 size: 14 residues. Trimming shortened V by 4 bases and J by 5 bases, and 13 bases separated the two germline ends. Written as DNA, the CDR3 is TGCGCCAGCAGCCCTCGGAGGGCTGATCAGCCCCAGCATTTT. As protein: CASSPRRADQPQHF.

The CDR3 nucleotides read TGTGCCAGCAGCAGTCGGGGTAGCACCAACACCGGGGAGCTGTTTTTT. Encoded protein: CASSSRGSTNTGELFF. The rearrangement uses TRBV9 and TRBJ2-2; D is perhaps TRBD2 (5 bases). The germline V and J ends were trimmed by 4 bases and 2 bases, with 15 bases remaining between them. The CDR3 is made up of 16 amino acids. In germline, CDR1 is SGDLS, CDR2 YYNGEE.

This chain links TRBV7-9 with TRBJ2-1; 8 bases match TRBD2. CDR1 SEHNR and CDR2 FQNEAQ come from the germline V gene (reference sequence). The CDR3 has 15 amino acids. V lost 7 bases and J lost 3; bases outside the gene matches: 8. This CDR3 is CASNTLAVLYNEQFF. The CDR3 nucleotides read TGTGCCAGCAATACACTAGCGGTCCTCTACAATGAGCAGTTCTTC.

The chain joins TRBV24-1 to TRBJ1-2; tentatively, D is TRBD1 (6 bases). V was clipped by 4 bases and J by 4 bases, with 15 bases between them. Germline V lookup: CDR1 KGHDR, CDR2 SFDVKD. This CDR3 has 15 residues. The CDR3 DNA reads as TGTGCCACCAGTGACCCATCCGGGGGGCGCTATGGCTACACCTTC. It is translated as CATSDPSGGRYGYTF.

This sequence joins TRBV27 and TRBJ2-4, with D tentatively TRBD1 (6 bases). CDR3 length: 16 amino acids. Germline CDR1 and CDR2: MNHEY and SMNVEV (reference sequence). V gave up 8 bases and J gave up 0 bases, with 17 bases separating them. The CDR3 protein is CASGGTGTLAKNIQYF. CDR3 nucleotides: TGTGCCAGCGGCGGTACAGGGACCCTAGCCAAAAACATTCAGTACTTC.

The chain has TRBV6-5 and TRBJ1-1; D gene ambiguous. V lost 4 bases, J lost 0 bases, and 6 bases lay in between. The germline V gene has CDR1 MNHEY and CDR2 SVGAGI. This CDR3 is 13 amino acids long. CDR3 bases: TGTGCCAGCAGTTTGAACATGAACACTGAAGCTTTCTTT. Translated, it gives CASSLNMNTEAFF.

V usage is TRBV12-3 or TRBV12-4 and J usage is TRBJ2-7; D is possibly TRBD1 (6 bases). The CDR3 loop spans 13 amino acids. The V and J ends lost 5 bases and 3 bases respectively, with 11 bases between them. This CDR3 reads CASSTQGRYEQYF. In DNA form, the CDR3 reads TGTGCCAGCAGTACACAGGGCCGCTACGAGCAGTACTTC.

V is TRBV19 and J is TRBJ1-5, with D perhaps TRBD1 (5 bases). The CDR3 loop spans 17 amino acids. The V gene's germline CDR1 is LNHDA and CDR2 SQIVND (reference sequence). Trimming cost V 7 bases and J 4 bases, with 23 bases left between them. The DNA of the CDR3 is TGTGCCAGTAAACATGTAGGAGGGACTAGCGCGAATCAGCCCCAGCATTTT. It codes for CASKHVGGTSANQPQHF.

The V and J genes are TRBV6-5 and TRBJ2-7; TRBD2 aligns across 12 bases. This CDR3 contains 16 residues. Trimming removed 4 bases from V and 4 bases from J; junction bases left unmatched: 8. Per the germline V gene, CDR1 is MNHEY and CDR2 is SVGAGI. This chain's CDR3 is CASSSLLAGGGYEQYF. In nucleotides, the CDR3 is TGTGCCAGCAGTTCTTTACTAGCGGGAGGAGGGTACGAGCAGTACTTC.

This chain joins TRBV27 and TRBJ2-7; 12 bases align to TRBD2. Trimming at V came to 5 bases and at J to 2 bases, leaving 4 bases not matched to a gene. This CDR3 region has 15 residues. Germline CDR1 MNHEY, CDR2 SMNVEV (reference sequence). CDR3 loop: CASSLLAGGPYEQYF. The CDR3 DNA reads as TGTGCCAGCAGTCTACTAGCGGGAGGTCCCTACGAGCAGTACTTC.

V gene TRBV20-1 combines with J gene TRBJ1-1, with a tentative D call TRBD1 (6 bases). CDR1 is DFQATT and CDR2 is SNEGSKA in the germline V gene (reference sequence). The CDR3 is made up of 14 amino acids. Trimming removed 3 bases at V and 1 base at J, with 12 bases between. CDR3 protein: CSASSGHSNTEAFF. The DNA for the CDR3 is TGCAGTGCTAGTTCGGGACACTCGAACACTGAAGCTTTCTTT.

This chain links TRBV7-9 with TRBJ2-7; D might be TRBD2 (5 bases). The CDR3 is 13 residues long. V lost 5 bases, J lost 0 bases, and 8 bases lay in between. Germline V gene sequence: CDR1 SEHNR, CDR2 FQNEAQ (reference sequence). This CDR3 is CASSPGYSYEQYF. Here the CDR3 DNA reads TGTGCCAGCAGCCCGGGGTACTCCTACGAGCAGTACTTC.

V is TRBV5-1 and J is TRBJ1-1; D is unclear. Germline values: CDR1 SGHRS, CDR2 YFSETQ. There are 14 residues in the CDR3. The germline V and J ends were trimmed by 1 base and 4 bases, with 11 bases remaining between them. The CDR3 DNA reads TGCGCCAGCAGCTTGATTTCTGGGAGCACTGAAGCTTTCTTT. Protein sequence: CASSLISGSTEAFF.

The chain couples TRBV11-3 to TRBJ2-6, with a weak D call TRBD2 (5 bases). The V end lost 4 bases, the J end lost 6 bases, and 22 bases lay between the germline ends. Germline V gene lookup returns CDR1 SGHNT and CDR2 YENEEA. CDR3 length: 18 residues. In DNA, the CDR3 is TGTGCCAGCAGCTCTCTGCGGGTGACACCCCCTGTGGCCAACGTCCTGACTTTC. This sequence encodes CASSSLRVTPPVANVLTF.

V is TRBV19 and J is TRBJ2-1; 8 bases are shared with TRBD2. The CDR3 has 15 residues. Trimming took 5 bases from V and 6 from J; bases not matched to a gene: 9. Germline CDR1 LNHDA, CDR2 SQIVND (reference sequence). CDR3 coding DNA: TGTGCCAGTAGTCTAACTAGCGGCCCTCCCAATGAGCAGTTCTTC. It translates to CASSLTSGPPNEQFF.

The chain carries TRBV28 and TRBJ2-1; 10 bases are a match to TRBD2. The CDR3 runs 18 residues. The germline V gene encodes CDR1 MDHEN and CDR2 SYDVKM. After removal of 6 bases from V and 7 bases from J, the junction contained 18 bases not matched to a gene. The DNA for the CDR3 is TGTGCCAGCAGCTCCCCTTATGTACTAGCGGGATCGTTGAATGAGCAGTTCTTC. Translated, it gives CASSSPYVLAGSLNEQFF.

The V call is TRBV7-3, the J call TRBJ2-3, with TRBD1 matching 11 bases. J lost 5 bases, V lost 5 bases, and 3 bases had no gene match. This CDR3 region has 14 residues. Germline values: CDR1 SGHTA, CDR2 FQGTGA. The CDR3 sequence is CASSRTGGRDTQYF. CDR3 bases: TGTGCCAGCAGCCGGACAGGGGGCAGAGATACGCAGTATTTT.

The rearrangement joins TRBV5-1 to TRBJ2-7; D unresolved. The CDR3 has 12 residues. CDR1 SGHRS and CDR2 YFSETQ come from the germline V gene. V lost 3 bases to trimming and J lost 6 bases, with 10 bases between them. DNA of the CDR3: TGCGCCAGCAGCTCCCCGGGTGGCGAGCAGTACTTC. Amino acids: CASSSPGGEQYF.

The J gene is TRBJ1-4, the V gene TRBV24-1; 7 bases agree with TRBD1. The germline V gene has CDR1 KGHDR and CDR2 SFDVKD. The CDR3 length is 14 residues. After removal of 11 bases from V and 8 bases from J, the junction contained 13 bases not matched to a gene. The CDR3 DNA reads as TGTGCCATACTGACAGGGCCCGTTCGGGAAAAACTGTTTTTT. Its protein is CAILTGPVREKLFF.

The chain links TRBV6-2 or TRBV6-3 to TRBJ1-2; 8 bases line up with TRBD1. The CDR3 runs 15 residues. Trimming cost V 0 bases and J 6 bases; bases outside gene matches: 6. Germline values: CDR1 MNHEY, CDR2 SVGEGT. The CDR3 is CASSYSGQGADGYTF. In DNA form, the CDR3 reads TGTGCCAGCAGTTACTCTGGCCAGGGGGCAGATGGCTACACCTTC.

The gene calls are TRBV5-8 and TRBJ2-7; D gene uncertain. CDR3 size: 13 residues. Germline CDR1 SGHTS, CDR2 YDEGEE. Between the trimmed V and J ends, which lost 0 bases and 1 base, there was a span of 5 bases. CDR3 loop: CASSLGSSYEQYF. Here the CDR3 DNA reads TGTGCCAGCAGCTTGGGGAGTTCCTACGAGCAGTACTTC.

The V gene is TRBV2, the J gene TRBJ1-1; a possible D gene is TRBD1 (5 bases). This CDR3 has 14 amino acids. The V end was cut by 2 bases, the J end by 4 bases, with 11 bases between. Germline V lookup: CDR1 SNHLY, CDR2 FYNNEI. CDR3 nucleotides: TGTGCCAGCAGTGAACAGGGTAAGGGCACTGAAGCTTTCTTT. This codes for CASSEQGKGTEAFF.

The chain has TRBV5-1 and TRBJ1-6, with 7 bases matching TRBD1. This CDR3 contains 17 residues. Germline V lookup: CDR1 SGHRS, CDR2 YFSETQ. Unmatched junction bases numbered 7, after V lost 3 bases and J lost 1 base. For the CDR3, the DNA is TGCGCCAGCAGCTCCACCGGGACAGTGTCCTATAATTCACCCCTCCACTTT. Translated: CASSSTGTVSYNSPLHF.

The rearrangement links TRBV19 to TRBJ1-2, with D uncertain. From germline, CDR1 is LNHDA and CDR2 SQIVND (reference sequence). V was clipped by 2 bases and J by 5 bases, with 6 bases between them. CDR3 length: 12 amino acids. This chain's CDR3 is CASSIREYGYTF. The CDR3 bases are TGTGCCAGTAGTATACGGGAATATGGCTACACCTTC.

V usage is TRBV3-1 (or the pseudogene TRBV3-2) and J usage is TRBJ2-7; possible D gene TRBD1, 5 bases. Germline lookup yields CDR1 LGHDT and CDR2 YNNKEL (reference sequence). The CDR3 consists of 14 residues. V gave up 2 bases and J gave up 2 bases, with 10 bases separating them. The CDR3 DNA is TGTGCCAGCAGCCAACTGGACACGACCTACGAGCAGTACTTC. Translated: CASSQLDTTYEQYF.

The CDR3 loop is CASSRDRGNEKLFF. The CDR3 DNA follows: TGTGCCAGCTCACGTGACAGGGGTAATGAAAAACTGTTTTTT. This chain links TRBV18 with TRBJ1-4, with 8 bases identical to TRBD1. The CDR3 consists of 14 residues. V was clipped by 4 bases and J by 4 bases; unmatched bases: 2. From germline, CDR1 is KGHSH and CDR2 LQKENI.

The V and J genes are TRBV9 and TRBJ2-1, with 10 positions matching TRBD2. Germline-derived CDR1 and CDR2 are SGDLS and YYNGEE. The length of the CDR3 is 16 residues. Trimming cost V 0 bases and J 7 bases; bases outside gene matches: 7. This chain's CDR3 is CASSVAFSSGRNEQFF. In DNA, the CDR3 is TGTGCCAGCAGCGTAGCGTTTTCTAGCGGGAGAAATGAGCAGTTCTTC.

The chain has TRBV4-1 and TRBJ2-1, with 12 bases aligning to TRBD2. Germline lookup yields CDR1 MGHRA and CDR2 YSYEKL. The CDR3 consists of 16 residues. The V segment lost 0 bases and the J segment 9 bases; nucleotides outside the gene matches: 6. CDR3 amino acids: CASSQERLAGVSEQFF. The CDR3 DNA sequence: TGCGCCAGCAGCCAAGAGAGACTAGCGGGAGTGAGTGAGCAGTTCTTC.